What follows describes a single T cell receptor (beta chain). Its antigen is unknown. The CDR3 loop spans 15 amino acids. Germline V gene lookup returns CDR1 SGHVS and CDR2 FNYEAQ. Trimming took 5 bases from V and 6 from J; bases not matched to a gene: 9. This record comes from a study of vaccination and CD4 T cells after COVID-19. Researchers used the Oncomine TCR Beta short-read assay to sequence DNA from cultured CD4+ T cells. TCRdb redid the calling of the PCR reads with MiXCR, one entry per CDR3 protein. Of under 15,000 distinct CDR3 sequences in the sample, 36% were seen once. Treatment described: roughly nine-day PBMC culture with coronavirus spike peptide pools or control peptides (ViraFEST assay).

The specimen sequenced was cultured CD4+ T cells from blood. The chain carries TRBV7-6 and TRBJ2-7; 11 bases map to TRBD1. The clonotype comes from a human donor with COVID-19. The CDR3 loop is CASSPNTGQGGEQYF. The DNA of the CDR3 is TGTGCCAGCAGCCCTAATACGGGACAGGGGGGCGAGCAGTACTTC.